This section outlines one TCR beta chain sequence together with its context. Its specificity is not known. CDR3 size: 16 residues. Per germline, CDR1 SGHDT and CDR2 YYEEEE. V shed 2 bases, J shed 5 bases, and the junction held 6 bases outside the gene matches. Researchers ran the PCR with 60 Vbeta and 13 Jbeta primers. Using immunoSEQ multiplex PCR, the repertoire was profiled, and TCRdb retains in-frame clones only, with some absent. In the table there are roughly 100,000 clones, over 75% of which are singletons. These data belong to a study of cytomegalovirus exposure and HLA in healthy donors. On the study more broadly: Some 85 million unique TCRs, all from HLA-typed donors, were included in an early release of the data.

General observations from the study: Immune exposure data for these donors was limited to CMV serostatus. The Asian-associated ancestry cluster reportedly had fewer N-insertions than the approximately 670-donor mean in a later analysis. A list of 164 TCR beta chains associated with cytomegalovirus was given.

The clonotype comes from a man in his forties or fifties in good health and CMV-seropositive. The V call is TRBV5-6, the J call TRBJ2-5; 13 nucleotides match TRBD2. Sequences were obtained from PBMCs. This chain's CDR3 is CASSLVTSGGRETQYF. The CDR3 bases are TGTGCCAGCAGCTTAGTGACTAGCGGGGGGCGGGAGACCCAGTACTTC.